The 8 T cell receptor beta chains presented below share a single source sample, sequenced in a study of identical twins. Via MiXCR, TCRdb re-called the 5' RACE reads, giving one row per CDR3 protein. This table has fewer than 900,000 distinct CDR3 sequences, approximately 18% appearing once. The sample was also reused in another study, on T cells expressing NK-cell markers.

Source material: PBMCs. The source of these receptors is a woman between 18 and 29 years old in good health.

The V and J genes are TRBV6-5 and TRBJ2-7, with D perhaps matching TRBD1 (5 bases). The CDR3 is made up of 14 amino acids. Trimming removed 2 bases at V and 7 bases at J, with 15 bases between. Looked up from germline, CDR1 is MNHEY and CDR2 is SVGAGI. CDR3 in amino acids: CASSYGAVLREQYF. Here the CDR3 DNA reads TGTGCCAGCAGTTACGGGGCAGTACTCCGGGAGCAGTACTTC.

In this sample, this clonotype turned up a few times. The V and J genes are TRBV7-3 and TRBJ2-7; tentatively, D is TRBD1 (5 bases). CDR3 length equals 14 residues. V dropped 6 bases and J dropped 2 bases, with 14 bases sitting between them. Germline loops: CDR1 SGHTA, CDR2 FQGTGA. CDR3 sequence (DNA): TGTGCCAGCAGGTCCCGGCCAGGGCCCTACGAGCAGTACTTC. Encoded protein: CASRSRPGPYEQYF.

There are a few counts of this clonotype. CDR3 nucleotides: TGTGCCAGCAGGTCTTACAGGGGGGGGATCTACGAGCAGTACTTC. Translating it yields CASRSYRGGIYEQYF. The chain uses TRBV6-1 and TRBJ2-7, with a possible D match to TRBD1 (8 bases). The V end lost 6 bases, the J end lost 3 bases, and 18 bases lay between the germline ends. In germline, CDR1 is MNHNS, CDR2 SASEGT. The CDR3 length is 15 residues.

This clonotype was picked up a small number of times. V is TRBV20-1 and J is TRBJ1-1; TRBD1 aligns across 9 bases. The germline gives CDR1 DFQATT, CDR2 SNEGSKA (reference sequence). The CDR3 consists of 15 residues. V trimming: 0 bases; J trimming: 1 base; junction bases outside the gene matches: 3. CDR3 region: CSAREGTGRNTEAFF. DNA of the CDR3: TGCAGTGCTAGAGAAGGGACAGGGAGGAACACTGAAGCTTTCTTT.

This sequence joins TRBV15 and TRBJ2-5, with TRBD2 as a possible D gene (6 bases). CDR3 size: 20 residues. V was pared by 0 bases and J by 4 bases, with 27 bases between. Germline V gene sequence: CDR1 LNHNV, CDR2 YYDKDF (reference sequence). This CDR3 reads CATSRDAPSLAHTPTETQYF. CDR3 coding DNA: TGTGCCACCAGCAGAGATGCCCCTTCACTAGCCCATACCCCCACAGAGACCCAGTACTTC.

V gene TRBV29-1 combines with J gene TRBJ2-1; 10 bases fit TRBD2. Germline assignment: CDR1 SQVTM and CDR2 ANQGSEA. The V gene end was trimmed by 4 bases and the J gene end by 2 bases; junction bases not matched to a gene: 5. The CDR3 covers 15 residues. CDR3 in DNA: TGCAGCGTTGTGGAGCTAGCGGGGGCCTACAATGAGCAGTTCTTC. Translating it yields CSVVELAGAYNEQFF.

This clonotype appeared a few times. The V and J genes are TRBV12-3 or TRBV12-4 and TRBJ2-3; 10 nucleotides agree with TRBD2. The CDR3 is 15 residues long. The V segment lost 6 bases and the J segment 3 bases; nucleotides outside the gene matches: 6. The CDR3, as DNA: TGTGCCAGCAGCCGGGCTAGCGGGAGAACAGATACGCAGTATTTT. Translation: CASSRASGRTDTQYF.

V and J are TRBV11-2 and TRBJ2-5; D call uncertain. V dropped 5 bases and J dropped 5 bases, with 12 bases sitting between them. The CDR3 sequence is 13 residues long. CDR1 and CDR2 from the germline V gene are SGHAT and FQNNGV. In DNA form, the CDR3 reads TGTGCCAGCAGCCTTATTTGGGCGGAGACCCAGTACTTC. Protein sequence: CASSLIWAETQYF.